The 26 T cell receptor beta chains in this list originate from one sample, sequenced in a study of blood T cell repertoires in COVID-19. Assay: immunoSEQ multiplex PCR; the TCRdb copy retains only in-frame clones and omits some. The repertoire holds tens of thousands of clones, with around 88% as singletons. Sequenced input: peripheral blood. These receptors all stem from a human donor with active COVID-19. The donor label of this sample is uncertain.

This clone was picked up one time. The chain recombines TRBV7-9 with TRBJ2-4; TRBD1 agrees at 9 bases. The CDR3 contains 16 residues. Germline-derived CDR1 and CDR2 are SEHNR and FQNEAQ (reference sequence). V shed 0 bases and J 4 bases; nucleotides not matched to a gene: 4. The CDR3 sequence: CASSLALGQGKNIQYF. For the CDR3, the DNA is TGTGCCAGCAGCTTAGCCCTCGGACAGGGGAAAAACATTCAGTACTTC.

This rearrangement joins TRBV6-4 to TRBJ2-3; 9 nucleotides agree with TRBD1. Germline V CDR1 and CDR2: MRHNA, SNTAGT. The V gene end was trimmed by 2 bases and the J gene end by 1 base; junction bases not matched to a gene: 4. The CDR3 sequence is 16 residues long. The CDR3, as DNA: TGTGCCAGCAGTGACACAGGGGGCAGCGGCACAGATACGCAGTATTTT. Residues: CASSDTGGSGTDTQYF.

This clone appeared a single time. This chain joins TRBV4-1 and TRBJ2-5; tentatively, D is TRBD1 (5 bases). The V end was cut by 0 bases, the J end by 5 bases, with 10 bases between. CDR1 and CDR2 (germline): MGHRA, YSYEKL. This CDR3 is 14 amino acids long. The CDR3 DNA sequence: TGCGCCAGCAGCCAAGACGGCTGGGGCGAGACCCAGTACTTC. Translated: CASSQDGWGETQYF.

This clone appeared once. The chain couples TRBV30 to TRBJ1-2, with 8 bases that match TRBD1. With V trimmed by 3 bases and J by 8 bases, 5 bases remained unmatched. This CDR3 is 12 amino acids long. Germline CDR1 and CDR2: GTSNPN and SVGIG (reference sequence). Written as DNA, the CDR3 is TGTGCCTGGAGGGAGACAGGGGACGGCTACACCTTC. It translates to CAWRETGDGYTF. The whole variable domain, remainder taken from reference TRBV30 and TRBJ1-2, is SQTIHQWPATLVQPVGSPLSLECTVEGTSNPNLYWYRQAAGRGLQLLFYSVGIGQISSEVPQNLSASRPQDRQFILSSKKLLLSDSGFYLCAWRETGDGYTFGSGTRLTVV.

The CDR3 DNA sequence: TGTGCCAGCAGCTTCTTCGAGGGCGAGCAGTACTTC. Its protein is CASSFFEGEQYF. This chain joins TRBV7-9 and TRBJ2-7; weak D call: TRBD2 (5 bases). CDR1 SEHNR and CDR2 FQNEAQ come from the germline V gene (reference sequence). This CDR3 has 12 residues. V lost 3 bases, J lost 6 bases, and 9 bases lay in between.

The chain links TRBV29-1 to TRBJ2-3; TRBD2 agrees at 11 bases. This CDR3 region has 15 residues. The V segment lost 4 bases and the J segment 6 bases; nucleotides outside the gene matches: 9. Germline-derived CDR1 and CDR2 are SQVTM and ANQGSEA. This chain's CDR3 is CSVGTSGPVRDTQYF. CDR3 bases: TGCAGCGTTGGGACTAGCGGGCCCGTTAGGGATACGCAGTATTTT.

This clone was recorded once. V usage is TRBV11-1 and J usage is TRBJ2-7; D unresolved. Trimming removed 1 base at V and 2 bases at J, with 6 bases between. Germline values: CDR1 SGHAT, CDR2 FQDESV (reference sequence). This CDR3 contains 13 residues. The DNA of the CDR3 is TGTGCCAGCAGCTTAGGGCCCACCTACGAGCAGTACTTC. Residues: CASSLGPTYEQYF. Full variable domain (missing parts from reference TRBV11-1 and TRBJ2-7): EAEVAQSPRYKITEKSQAVAFWCDPISGHATLYWYRQILGQGPELLVQFQDESVVDDSQLPKDRFSAERLKGVDSTLKIQPAELGDSAMYLCASSLGPTYEQYFGPGTRLTVT.

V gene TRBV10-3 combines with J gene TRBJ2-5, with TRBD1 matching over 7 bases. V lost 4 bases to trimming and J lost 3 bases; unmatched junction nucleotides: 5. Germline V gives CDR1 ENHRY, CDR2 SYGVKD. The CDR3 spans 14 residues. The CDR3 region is CAISASGTEETQYF. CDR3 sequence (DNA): TGTGCCATCAGTGCCTCCGGGACAGAAGAGACCCAGTACTTC.

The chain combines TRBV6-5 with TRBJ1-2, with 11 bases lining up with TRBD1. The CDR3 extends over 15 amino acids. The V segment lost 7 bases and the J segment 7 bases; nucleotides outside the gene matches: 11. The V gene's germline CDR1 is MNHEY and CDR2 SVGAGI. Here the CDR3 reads CASISDRGRGTGYTF. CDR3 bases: TGTGCCAGCATTTCGGACAGGGGGCGAGGAACTGGCTACACCTTC.

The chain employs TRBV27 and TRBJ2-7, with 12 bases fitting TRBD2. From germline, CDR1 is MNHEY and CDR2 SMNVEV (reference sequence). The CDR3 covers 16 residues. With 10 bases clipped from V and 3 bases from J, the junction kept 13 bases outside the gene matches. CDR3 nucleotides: TGTGCCACTGCGAGACTAGGACTAGCGGGAAGCTACGAGCAGTACTTC. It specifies CATARLGLAGSYEQYF.

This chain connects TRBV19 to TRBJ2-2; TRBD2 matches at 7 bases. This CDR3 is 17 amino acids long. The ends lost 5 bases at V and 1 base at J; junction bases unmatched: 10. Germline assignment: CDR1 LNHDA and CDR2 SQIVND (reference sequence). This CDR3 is CASSLSPPSGNTGELFF. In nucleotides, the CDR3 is TGTGCCAGTAGTTTATCCCCTCCTAGCGGGAACACCGGGGAGCTGTTTTTT.

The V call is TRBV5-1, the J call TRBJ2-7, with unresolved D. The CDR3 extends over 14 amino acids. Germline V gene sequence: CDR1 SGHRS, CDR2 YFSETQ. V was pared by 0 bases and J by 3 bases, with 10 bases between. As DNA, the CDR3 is TGCGCCAGCAGCTTGGATTCCAGAAACTACGAGCAGTACTTC. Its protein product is CASSLDSRNYEQYF. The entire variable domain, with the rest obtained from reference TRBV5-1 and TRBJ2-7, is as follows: KAGVTQTPRYLIKTRGQQVTLSCSPISGHRSVSWYQQTPGQGLQFLFEYFSETQRNKGNFPGRFSGRQFSNSRSEMNVSTLELGDSALYLCASSLDSRNYEQYFGPGTRLTVT.

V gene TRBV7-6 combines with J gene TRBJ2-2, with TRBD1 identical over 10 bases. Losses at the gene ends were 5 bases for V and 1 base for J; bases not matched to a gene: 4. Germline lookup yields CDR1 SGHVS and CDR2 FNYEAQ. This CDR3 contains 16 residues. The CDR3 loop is CASSRGTGENTGELFF. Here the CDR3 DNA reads TGTGCCAGCAGCCGTGGGACAGGGGAGAACACCGGGGAGCTGTTTTTT. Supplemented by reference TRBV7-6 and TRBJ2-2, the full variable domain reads GAGVSQSPRYKVTKRGQDVALRCDPISGHVSLYWYRQALGQGPEFLTYFNYEAQQDKSGLPNDRFSAERPEGSISTLTIQRTEQRDSAMYRCASSRGTGENTGELFFGEGSRLTVL.

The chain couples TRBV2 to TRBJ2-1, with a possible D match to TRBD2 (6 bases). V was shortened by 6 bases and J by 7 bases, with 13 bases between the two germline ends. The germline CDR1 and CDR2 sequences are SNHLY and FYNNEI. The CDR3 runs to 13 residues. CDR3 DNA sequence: TGTGCCAGCAGGGTTGGAGGGACGAATGAGCAGTTCTTC. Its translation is CASRVGGTNEQFF.

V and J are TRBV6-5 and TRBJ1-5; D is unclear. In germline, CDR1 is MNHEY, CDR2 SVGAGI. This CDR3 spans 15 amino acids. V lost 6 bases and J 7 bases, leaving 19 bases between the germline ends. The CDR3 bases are TGTGCCAGCAGACCCCTCAGATCCGGGAGGCAGCCCCAGCATTTT. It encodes CASRPLRSGRQPQHF.

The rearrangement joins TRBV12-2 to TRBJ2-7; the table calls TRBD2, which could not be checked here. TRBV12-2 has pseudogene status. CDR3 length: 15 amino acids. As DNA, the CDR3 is TGTGCAAGTCGCCCCGAACTAGAAACCCTCTACGAGCAGTACTTC. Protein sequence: CASRPELETLYEQYF.

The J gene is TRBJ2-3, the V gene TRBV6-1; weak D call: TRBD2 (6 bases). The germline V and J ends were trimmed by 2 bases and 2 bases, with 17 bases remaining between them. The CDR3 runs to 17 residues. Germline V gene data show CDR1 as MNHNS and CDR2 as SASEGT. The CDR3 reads CASSEFGTPTLTDTQYF. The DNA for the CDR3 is TGTGCCAGCAGTGAATTTGGGACTCCAACCCTCACAGATACGCAGTATTTT.

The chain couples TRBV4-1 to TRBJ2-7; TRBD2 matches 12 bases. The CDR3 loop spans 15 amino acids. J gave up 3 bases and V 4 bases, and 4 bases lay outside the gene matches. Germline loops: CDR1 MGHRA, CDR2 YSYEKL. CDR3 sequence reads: CASSPLTSGSYEQYF. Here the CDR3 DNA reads TGCGCCAGCAGCCCGTTGACTAGCGGGAGCTACGAGCAGTACTTC.

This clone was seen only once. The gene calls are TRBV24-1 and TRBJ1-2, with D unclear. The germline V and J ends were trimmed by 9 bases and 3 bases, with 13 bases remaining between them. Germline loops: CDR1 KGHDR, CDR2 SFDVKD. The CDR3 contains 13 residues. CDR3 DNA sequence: TGTGCCACCCGAGGATCGTTCGACTATGGCTACACCTTC. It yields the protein CATRGSFDYGYTF.

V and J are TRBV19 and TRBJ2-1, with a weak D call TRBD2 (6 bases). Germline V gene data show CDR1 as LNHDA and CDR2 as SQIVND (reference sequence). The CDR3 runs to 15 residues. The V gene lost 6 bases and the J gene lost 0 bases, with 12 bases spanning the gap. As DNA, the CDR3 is TGTGCCAGTAGGGGTAGCGGAAGCTCCTACAATGAGCAGTTCTTC. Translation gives CASRGSGSSYNEQFF.

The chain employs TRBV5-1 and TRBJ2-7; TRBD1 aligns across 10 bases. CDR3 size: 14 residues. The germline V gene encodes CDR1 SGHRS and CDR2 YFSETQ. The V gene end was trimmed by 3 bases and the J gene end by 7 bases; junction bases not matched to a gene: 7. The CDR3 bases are TGCGCCAGCAGCTCTAGACAGGGGGCGAGTGAGCAGTACTTC. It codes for CASSSRQGASEQYF.

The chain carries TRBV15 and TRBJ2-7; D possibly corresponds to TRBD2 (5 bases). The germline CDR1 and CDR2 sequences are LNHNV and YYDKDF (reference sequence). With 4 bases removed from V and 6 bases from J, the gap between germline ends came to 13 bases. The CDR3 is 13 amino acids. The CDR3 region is CATSIRRIGEQYF. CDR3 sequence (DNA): TGTGCCACCAGCATCCGGAGGATCGGCGAGCAGTACTTC.

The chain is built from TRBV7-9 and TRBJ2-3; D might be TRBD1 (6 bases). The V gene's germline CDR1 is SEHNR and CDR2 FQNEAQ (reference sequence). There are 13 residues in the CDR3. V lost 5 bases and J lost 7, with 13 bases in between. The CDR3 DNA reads TGTGCCAGCAGCGGCCCCCAGGGGTATACGCAGTATTTT. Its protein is CASSGPQGYTQYF.

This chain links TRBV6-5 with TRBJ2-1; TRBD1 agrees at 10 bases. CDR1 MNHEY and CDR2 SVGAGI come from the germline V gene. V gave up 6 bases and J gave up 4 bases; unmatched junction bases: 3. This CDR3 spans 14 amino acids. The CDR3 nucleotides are TGTGCCAGCAGCCGGGACAGGGGATACAATGAGCAGTTCTTC. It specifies CASSRDRGYNEQFF.

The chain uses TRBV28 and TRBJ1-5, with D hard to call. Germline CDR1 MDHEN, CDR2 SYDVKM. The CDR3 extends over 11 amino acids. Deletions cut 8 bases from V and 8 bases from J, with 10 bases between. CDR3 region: CASGAGEPQHF. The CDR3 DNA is TGTGCCAGCGGAGCCGGGGAGCCCCAGCATTTT.

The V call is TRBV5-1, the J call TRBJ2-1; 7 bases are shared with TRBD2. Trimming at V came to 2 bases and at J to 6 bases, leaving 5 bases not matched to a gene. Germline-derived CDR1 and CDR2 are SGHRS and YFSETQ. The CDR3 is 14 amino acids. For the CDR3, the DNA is TGCGCCAGCAGCTTATCGACGGGGGGCAATGAGCAGTTCTTC. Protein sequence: CASSLSTGGNEQFF.